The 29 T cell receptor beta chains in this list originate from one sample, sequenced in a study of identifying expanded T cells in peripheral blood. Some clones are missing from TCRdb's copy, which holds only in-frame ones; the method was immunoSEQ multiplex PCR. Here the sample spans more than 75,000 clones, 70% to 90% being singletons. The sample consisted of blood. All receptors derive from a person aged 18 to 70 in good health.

The CDR3 loop is CASSFETGLNTEAFF. CDR3 nucleotides: TGCGCCAGCAGCTTTGAGACAGGCCTGAACACTGAAGCTTTCTTT. The chain combines TRBV5-1 with TRBJ1-1; the D gene is possibly TRBD1 (6 bases). V lost 2 bases and J 0 bases, leaving 11 bases between the germline ends. The CDR3 loop spans 15 amino acids. Germline values: CDR1 SGHRS, CDR2 YFSETQ.

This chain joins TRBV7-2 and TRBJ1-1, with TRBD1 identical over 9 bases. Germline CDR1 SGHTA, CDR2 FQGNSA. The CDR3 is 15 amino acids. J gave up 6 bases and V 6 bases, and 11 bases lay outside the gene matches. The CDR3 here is CASSLRDREYPEAFF. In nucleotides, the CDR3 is TGTGCCAGCAGTCTCCGGGACAGGGAATACCCTGAAGCTTTCTTT. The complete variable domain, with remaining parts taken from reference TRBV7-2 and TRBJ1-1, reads GAGVSQSPSNKVTEKGKDVELRCDPISGHTALYWYRQSLGQGLEFLIYFQGNSAPDKSGLPSDRFSAERTGGSVSTLTIQRTQQEDSAVYLCASSLRDREYPEAFFGQGTRLTVV.

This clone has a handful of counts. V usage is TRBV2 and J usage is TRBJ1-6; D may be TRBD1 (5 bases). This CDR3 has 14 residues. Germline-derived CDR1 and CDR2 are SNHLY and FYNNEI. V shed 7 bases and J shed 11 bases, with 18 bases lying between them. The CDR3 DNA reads TGTGCCAGCAAAGTCAGTCAGGGAGGAACACCCCTCCACTTT. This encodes CASKVSQGGTPLHF.

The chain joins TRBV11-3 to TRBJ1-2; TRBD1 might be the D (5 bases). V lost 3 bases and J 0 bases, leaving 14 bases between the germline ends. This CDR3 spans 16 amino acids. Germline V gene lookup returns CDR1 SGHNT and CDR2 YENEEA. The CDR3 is CASSFSGGEANYGYTF. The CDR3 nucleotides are TGTGCCAGCAGCTTCAGTGGAGGGGAAGCTAACTATGGCTACACCTTC.

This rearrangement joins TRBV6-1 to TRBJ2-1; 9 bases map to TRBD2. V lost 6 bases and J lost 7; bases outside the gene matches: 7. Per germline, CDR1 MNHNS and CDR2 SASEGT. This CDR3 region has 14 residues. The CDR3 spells CASRDLLAGNEQFF. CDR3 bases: TGTGCCAGCAGGGACCTTCTAGCGGGGAATGAGCAGTTCTTC.

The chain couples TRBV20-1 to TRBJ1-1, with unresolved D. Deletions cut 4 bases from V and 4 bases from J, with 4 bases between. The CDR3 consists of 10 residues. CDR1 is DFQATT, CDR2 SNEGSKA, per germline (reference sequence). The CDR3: CSAITTEAFF. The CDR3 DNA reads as TGCAGTGCTATCACCACTGAAGCTTTCTTT.

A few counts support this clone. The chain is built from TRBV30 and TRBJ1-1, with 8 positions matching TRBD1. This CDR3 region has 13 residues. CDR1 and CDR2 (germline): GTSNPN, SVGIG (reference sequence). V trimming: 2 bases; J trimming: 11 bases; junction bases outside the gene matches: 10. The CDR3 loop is CAWSLTPTGAAFF. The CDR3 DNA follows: TGTGCCTGGAGTCTTACCCCGACAGGGGCCGCTTTCTTT.

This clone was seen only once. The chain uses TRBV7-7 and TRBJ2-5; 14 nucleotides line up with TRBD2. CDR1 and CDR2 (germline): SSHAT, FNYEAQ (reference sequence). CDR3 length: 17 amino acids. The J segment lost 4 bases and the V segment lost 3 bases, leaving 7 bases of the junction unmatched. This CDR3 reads CASSLTSGGAGRETQYF. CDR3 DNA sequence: TGTGCCAGCAGCTTGACTAGCGGGGGGGCCGGGAGAGAGACCCAGTACTTC.

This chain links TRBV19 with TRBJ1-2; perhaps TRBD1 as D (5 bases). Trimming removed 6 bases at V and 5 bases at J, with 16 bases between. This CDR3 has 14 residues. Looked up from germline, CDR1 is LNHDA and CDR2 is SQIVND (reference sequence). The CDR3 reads CASSSRGPPYGYTF. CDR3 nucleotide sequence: TGTGCCAGTAGCTCCCGGGGCCCCCCTTATGGCTACACCTTC.

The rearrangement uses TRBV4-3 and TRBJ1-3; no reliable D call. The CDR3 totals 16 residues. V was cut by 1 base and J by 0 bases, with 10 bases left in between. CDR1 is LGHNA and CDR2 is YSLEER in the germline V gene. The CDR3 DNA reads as TGCGCCAGCAGCCAAGGGACGGCCTTCTCTGGAAACACCATATATTTT. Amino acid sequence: CASSQGTAFSGNTIYF.

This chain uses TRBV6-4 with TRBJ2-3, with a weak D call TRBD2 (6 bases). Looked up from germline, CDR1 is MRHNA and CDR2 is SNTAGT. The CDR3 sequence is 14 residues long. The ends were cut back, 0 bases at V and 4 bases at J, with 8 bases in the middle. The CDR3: CASSDSTGADTQYF. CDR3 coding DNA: TGTGCCAGCAGTGACTCAACGGGGGCAGATACGCAGTATTTT.

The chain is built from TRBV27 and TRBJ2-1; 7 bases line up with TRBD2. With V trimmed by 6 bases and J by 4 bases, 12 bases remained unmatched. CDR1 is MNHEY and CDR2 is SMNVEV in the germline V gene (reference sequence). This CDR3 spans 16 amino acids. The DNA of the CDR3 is TGTGCCAGCAGGGTGACTAGCTTGGGTGTTTACAATGAGCAGTTCTTC. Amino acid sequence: CASRVTSLGVYNEQFF.

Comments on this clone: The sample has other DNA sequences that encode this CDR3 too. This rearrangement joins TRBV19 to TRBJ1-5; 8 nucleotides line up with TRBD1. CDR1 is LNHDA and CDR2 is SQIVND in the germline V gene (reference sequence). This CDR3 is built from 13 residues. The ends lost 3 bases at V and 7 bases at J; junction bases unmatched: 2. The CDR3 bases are TGTGCCAGTAGTATGGACAGGGAGCAGCCCCAGCATTTT. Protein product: CASSMDREQPQHF.

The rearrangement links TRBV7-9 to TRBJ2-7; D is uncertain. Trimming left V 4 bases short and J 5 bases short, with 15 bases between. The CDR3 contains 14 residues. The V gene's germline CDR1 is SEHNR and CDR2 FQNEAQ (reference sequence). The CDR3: CASSYEARRHEQYF. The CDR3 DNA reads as TGTGCCAGCAGCTACGAGGCAAGACGCCACGAGCAGTACTTC.

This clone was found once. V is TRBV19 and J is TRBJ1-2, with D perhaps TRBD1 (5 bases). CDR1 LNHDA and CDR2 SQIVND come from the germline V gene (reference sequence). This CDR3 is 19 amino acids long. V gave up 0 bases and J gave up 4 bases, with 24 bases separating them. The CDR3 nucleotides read TGTGCCAGTAGTATAGATTCTACAGTATTCCTAGGGGACTCCTATGGCTACACCTTC. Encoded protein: CASSIDSTVFLGDSYGYTF. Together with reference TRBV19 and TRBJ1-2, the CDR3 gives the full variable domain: DGGITQSPKYLFRKEGQNVTLSCEQNLNHDAMYWYRQDPGQGLRLIYYSQIVNDFQKGDIAEGYSVSREKKESFPLTVTSAQKNPTAFYLCASSIDSTVFLGDSYGYTFGSGTRLTVV.

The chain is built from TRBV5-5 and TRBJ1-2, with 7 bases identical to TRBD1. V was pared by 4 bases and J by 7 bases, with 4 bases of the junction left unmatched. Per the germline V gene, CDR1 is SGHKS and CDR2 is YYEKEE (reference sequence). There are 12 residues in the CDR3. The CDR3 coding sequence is TGTGCCAGCAGCCCCAGACAGGGTGGCTACACCTTC. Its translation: CASSPRQGGYTF.

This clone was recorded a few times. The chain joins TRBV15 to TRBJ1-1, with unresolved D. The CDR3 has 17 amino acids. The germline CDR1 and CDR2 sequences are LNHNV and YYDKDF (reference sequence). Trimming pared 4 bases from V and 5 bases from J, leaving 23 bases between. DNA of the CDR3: TGTGCCACCAGCAAGCGAAGAGGCCCTATCCTCTGGACTGAAGCTTTCTTT. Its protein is CATSKRRGPILWTEAFF.

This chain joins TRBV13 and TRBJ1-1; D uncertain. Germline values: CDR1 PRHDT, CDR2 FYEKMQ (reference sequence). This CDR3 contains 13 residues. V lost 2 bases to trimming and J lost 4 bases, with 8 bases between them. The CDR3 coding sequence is TGTGCCAGCAGCTTACAGCGTGGCACTGAAGCTTTCTTT. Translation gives CASSLQRGTEAFF.

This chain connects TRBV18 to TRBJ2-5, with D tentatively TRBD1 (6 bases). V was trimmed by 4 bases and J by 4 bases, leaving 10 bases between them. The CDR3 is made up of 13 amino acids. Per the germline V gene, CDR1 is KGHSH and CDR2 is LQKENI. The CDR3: CASSLVDRETQYF. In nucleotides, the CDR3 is TGTGCCAGCTCACTAGTGGACAGAGAGACCCAGTACTTC. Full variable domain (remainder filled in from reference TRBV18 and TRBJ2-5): NAGVMQNPRHLVRRRGQEARLRCSPMKGHSHVYWYRQLPEEGLKFMVYLQKENIIDESGMPKERFSAEFPKEGPSILRIQQVVRGDSAAYFCASSLVDRETQYFGPGTRLLVL.

The CDR3 spells CASSPGTSGYNEQFF. CDR3 coding DNA: TGTGCCAGTAGTCCCGGGACTAGCGGTTACAATGAGCAGTTCTTC. The rearrangement joins TRBV19 to TRBJ2-1; 11 bases agree with TRBD2. J gave up 4 bases and V 5 bases, and 4 bases lay outside the gene matches. In germline, CDR1 is LNHDA, CDR2 SQIVND (reference sequence). This CDR3 is 15 amino acids long. The complete variable domain, with remaining parts taken from reference TRBV19 and TRBJ2-1, reads DGGITQSPKYLFRKEGQNVTLSCEQNLNHDAMYWYRQDPGQGLRLIYYSQIVNDFQKGDIAEGYSVSREKKESFPLTVTSAQKNPTAFYLCASSPGTSGYNEQFFGPGTRLTVL.

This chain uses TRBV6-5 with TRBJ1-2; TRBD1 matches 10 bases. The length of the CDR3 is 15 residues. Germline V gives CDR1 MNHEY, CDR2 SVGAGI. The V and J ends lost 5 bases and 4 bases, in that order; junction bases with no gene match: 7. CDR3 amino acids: CASSPTGQGSYGYTF. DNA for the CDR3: TGTGCCAGCAGTCCCACGGGACAGGGGAGCTATGGCTACACCTTC.

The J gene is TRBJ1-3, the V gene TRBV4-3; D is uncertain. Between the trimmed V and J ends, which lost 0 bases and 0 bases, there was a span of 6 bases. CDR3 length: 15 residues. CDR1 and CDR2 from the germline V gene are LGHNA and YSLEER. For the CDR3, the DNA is TGCGCCAGCAGCCAAGATCCCAGCTCTGGAAACACCATATATTTT. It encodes CASSQDPSSGNTIYF.

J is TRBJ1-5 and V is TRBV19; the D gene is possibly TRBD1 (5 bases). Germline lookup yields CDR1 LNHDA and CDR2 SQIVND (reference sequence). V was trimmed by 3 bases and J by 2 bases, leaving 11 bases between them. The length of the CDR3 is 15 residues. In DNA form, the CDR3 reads TGTGCCAGTAGTATGAGTCCGGGGGGCAATCAGCCCCAGCATTTT. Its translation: CASSMSPGGNQPQHF.

CDR3 loop: CASRMGTGGTEAFF. CDR3 DNA sequence: TGCGCCAGCAGGATGGGGACAGGAGGCACTGAAGCTTTCTTT. V gene TRBV5-1 combines with J gene TRBJ1-1; 8 nucleotides line up with TRBD1. This CDR3 has 14 amino acids. J was trimmed by 4 bases and V by 5 bases; bases with no gene match: 7. Germline loops: CDR1 SGHRS, CDR2 YFSETQ.

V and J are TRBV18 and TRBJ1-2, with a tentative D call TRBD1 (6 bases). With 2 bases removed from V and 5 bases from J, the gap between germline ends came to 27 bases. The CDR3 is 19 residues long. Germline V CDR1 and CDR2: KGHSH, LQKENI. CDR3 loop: CASSPRPDWLIGGPYGYTF. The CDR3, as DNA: TGTGCCAGCTCACCAAGGCCCGATTGGTTGATCGGGGGCCCGTATGGCTACACCTTC.

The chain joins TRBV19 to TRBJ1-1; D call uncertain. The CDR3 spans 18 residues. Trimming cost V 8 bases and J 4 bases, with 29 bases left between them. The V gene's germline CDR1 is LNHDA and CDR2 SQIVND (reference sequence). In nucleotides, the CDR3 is TGTGCCAGTGGTCCTTCTGGTGGTCGCAGGCTGGGGAGCACTGAAGCTTTCTTT. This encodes CASGPSGGRRLGSTEAFF.

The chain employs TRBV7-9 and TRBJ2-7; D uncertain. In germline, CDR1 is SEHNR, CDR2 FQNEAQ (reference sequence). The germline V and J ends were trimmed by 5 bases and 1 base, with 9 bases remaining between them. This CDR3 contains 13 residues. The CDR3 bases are TGTGCCAGCAGCCCGACTGATTCCTACGAGCAGTACTTC. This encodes CASSPTDSYEQYF.

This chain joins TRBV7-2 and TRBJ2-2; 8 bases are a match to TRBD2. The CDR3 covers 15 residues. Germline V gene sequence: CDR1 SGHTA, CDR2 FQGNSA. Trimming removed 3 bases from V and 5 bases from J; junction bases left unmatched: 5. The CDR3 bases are TGTGCCAGCAGCTTGTCAGCGGGGGAGACCGGGGAGCTGTTTTTT. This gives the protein CASSLSAGETGELFF.

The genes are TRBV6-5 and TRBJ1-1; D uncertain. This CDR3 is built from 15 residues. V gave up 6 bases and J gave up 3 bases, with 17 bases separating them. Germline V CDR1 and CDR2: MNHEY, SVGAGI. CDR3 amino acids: CASSAVEGGYTEAFF. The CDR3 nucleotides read TGTGCCAGCAGCGCCGTCGAGGGAGGATACACTGAAGCTTTCTTT.